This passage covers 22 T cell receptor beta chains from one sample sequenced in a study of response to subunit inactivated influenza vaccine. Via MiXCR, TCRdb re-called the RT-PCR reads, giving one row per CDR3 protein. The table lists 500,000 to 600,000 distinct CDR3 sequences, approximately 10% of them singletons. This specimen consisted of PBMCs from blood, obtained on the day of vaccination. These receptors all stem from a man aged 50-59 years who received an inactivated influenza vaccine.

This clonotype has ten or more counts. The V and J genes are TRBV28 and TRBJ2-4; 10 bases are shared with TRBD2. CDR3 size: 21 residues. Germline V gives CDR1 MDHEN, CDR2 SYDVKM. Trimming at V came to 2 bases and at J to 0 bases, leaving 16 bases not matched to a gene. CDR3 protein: CASSLPLVEREGGRAKNIQYF. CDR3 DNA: TGTGCCAGCAGTTTACCCCTGGTTGAGCGGGAGGGCGGAAGAGCCAAAAACATTCAGTACTTC.

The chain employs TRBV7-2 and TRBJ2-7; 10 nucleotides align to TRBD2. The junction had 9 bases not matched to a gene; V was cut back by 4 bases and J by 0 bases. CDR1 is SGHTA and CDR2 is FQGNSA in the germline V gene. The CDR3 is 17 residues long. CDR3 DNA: TGTGCCAGCAGCTCAGCCCCCTCTAGCGGGAGCTCCTACGAGCAGTACTTC. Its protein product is CASSSAPSSGSSYEQYF.

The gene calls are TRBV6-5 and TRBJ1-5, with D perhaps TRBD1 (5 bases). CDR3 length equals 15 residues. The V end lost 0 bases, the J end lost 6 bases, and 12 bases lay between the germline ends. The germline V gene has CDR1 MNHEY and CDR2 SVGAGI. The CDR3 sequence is CASSYSHRQIQPQHF. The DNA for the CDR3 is TGTGCCAGCAGTTACTCACACAGACAGATTCAGCCCCAGCATTTT.

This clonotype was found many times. CDR3 DNA sequence: TGTGCCAGCATTGTAGACAGGGCTACCTACAATGAGCAGTTCTTC. This codes for CASIVDRATYNEQFF. This chain links TRBV2 with TRBJ2-1; 7 nucleotides align to TRBD1. The CDR3 length is 15 residues. Unmatched junction bases numbered 8, after V lost 7 bases and J lost 2 bases. Germline CDR1 SNHLY, CDR2 FYNNEI.

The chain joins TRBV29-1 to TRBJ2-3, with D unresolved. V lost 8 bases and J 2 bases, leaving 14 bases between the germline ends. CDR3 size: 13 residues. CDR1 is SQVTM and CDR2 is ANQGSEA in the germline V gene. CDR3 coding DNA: TGCAGCACCCTCCCCGATTTCACAGATACGCAGTATTTT. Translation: CSTLPDFTDTQYF.

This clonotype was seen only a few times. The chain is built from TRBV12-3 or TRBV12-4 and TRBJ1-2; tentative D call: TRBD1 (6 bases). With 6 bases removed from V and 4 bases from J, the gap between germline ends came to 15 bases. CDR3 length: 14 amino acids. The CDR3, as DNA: TGTGCCAGCAGATCTCAGGGGATTCCCTATGGCTACACCTTC. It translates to CASRSQGIPYGYTF.

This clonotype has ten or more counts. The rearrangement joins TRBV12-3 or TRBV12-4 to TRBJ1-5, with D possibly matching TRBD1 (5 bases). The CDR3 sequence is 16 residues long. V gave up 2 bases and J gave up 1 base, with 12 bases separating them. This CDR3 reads CASSLLGAQSNQPQHF. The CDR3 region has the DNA TGTGCCAGCAGTTTACTCGGGGCGCAGAGCAATCAGCCCCAGCATTTT.

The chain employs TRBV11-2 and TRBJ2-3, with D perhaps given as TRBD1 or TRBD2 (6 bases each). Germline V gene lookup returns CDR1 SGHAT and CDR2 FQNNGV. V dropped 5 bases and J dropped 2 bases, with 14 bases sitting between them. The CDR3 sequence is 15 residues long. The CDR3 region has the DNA TGTGCCAGCAGCCTAGTGGGGGGCCACACAGATACGCAGTATTTT. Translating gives CASSLVGGHTDTQYF.

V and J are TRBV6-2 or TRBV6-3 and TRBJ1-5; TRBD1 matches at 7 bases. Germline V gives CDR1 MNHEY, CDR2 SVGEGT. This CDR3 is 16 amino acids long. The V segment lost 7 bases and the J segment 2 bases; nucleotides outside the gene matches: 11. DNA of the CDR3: TGTGCCAGCACCCGACCGACAGGGAATGGCAATCAGCCCCAGCATTTT. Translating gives CASTRPTGNGNQPQHF.

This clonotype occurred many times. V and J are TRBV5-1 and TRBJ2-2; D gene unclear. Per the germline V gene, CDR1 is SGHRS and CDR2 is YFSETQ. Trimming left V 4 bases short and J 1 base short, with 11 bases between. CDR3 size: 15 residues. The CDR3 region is CASSPLRQNTGELFF. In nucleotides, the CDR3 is TGCGCCAGCAGCCCCCTGAGACAGAACACCGGGGAGCTGTTTTTT.

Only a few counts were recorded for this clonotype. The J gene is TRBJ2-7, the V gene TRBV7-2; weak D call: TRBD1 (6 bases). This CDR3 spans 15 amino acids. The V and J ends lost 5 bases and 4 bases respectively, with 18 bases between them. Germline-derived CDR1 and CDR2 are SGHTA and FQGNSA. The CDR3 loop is CASSHDLGQYYEQYF. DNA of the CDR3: TGTGCCAGCAGCCATGACCTGGGACAATATTACGAGCAGTACTTC. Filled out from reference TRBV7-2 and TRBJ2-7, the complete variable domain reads GAGVSQSPSNKVTEKGKDVELRCDPISGHTALYWYRQSLGQGLEFLIYFQGNSAPDKSGLPSDRFSAERTGGSVSTLTIQRTQQEDSAVYLCASSHDLGQYYEQYFGPGTRLTVT.

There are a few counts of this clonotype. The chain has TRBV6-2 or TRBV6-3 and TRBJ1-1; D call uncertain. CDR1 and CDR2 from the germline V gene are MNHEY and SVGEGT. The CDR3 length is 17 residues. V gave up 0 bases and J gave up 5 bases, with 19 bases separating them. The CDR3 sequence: CASSYSSGPDGRTEAFF. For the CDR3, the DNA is TGTGCCAGCAGTTACTCGAGTGGGCCGGATGGGAGAACTGAAGCTTTCTTT.

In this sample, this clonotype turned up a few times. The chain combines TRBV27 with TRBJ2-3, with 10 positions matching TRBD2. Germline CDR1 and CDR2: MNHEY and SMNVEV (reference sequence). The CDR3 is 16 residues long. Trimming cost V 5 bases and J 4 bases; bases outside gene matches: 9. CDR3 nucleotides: TGTGCCAGCAGTGCCCTCCTAGCGGGAGTTGCAGATACGCAGTATTTT. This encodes CASSALLAGVADTQYF.

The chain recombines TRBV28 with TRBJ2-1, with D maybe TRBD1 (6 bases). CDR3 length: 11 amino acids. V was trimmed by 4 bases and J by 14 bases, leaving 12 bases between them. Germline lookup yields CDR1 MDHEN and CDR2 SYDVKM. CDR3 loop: CASSSTGWKFF. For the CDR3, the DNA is TGTGCCAGCAGTTCAACAGGGTGGAAGTTCTTC.

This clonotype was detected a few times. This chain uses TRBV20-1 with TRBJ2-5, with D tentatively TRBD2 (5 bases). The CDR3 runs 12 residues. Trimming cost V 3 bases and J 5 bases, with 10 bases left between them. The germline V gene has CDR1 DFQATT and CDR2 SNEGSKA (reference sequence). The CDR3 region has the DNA TGCAGTGCTAGTGGGAGTTTCGAGACCCAGTACTTC. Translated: CSASGSFETQYF.

The CDR3 sequence: CASSQEMFRGNIQYF. The CDR3 nucleotides are TGCGCCAGCAGCCAAGAAATGTTCCGGGGCAACATTCAGTACTTC. The chain links TRBV4-3 to TRBJ2-4; D is possibly TRBD1 or TRBD2 (5 bases each). Germline assignment: CDR1 LGHNA and CDR2 YSLEER. There are 15 residues in the CDR3. The ends were cut back, 0 bases at V and 7 bases at J, with 13 bases in the middle.

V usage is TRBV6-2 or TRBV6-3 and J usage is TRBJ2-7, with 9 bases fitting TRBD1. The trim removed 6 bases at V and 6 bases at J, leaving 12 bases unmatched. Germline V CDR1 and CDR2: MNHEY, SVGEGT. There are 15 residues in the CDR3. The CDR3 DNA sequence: TGTGCCAGCAGCCTCCGGGACAGGGTTTTTGGCGAGCAGTACTTC. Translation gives CASSLRDRVFGEQYF.

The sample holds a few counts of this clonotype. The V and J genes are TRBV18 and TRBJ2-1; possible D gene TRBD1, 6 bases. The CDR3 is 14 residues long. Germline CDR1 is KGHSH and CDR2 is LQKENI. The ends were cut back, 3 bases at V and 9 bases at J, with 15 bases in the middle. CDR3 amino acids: CASSPIGKGGEQFF. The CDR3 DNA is TGTGCCAGCTCACCGATCGGGAAAGGGGGTGAGCAGTTCTTC.

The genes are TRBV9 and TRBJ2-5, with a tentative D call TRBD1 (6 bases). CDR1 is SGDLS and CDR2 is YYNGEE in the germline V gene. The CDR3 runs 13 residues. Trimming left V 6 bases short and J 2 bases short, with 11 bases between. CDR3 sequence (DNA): TGTGCCAGCACGGTGGGGGCACAAGAGACCCAGTACTTC. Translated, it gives CASTVGAQETQYF.

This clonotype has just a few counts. CDR3 region: CASSKTSGGEFTGELFF. As DNA, the CDR3 is TGTGCCAGCAGCAAGACTAGCGGGGGGGAGTTCACCGGGGAGCTGTTTTTT. The chain has TRBV12-3 or TRBV12-4 and TRBJ2-2; 14 positions match TRBD2. The ends lost 6 bases at V and 4 bases at J; junction bases unmatched: 7. The CDR3 loop spans 17 amino acids.

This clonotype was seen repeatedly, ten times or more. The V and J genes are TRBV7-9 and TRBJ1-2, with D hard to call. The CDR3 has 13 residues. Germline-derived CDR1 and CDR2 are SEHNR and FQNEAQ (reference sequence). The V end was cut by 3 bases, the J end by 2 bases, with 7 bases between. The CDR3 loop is CASSLTENYGYTF. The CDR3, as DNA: TGTGCCAGCAGCTTGACGGAAAACTATGGCTACACCTTC.

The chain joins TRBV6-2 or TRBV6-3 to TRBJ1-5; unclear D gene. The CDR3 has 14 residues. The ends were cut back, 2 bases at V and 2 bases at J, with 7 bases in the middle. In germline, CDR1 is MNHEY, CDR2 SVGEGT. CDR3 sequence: CASSYGNGNQPQHF. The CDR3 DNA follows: TGTGCCAGCAGTTACGGTAACGGCAATCAGCCCCAGCATTTT.